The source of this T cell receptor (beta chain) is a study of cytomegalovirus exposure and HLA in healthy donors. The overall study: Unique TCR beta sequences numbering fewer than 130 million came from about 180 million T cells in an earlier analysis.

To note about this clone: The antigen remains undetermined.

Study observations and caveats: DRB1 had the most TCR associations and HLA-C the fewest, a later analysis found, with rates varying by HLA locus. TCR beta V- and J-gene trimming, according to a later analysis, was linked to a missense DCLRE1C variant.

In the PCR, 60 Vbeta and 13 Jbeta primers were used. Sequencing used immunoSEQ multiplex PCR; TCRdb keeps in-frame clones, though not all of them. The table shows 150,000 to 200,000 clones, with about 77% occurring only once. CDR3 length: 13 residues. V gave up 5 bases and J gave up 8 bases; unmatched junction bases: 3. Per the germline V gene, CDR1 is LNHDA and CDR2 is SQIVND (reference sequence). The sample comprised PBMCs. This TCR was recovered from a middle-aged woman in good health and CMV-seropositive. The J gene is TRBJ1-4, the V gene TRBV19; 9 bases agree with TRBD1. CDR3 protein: CASSWTGEEKLFF. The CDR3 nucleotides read TGTGCCAGTAGTTGGACAGGGGAAGAAAAACTGTTTTTT.